The 23 T cell receptor beta chains reported below all come from one sample, sequenced in a study of T cell repertoires in cytomegalovirus infection. TCRdb fed the reads into MiXCR, producing one record per CDR3 protein. This sample has roughly 280,000 distinct CDR3 sequences; about 20% occur once, and the top ten carry approximately 19%. No antigens are known for them. This material consisted of cultured PBMCs, taken from culture after CMV antigen stimulation. Source of these receptors: a human donor in good health (CMV status not recorded). Some clones in this sample may be carry-over from other donors' samples.

This clonotype was recorded a few times. J is TRBJ1-2 and V is TRBV28; no definite D call. The germline CDR1 and CDR2 sequences are MDHEN and SYDVKM. V was cut by 6 bases and J by 5 bases, with 16 bases left in between. The CDR3 is 14 residues long. The CDR3, as DNA: TGTGCCAGCAGCCCTACGCCCGAGGGATATGGCTACACCTTC. Its translation: CASSPTPEGYGYTF.

The sample holds a few counts of this clonotype. CDR3 DNA: TGCGCCAGCAGCCAAGATGATCGGGGTCGGGCTAATGAAAAACTGTTTTTT. Its translation: CASSQDDRGRANEKLFF. The chain combines TRBV4-3 with TRBJ1-4; D ambiguous. The CDR3 length is 17 residues. The V end lost 0 bases, the J end lost 3 bases, and 14 bases lay between the germline ends. Germline V gene sequence: CDR1 LGHNA, CDR2 YSLEER.

V usage is TRBV7-2 and J usage is TRBJ2-5; 12 positions match TRBD2. This CDR3 comprises 13 residues. Germline lookup yields CDR1 SGHTA and CDR2 FQGNSA. V dropped 9 bases and J dropped 4; count of bases not matched to a gene: 3. CDR3 sequence: CASKLAGGETQYF. The CDR3 nucleotides are TGTGCCAGTAAACTAGCGGGAGGAGAGACCCAGTACTTC. The entire variable domain, with the rest obtained from reference TRBV7-2 and TRBJ2-5, is as follows: GAGVSQSPSNKVTEKGKDVELRCDPISGHTALYWYRQSLGQGLEFLIYFQGNSAPDKSGLPSDRFSAERTGGSVSTLTIQRTQQEDSAVYLCASKLAGGETQYFGPGTRLLVL.

The chain recombines TRBV7-2 with TRBJ1-1; D ambiguous. V shed 5 bases and J shed 0 bases, with 10 bases lying between them. The germline CDR1 and CDR2 sequences are SGHTA and FQGNSA. The CDR3 is made up of 14 amino acids. CDR3 DNA: TGTGCCAGCAGCCCCGGGCCCATGAACACTGAAGCTTTCTTT. This codes for CASSPGPMNTEAFF.

About this clonotype: A single base separates this from a much larger clone, so it may be a read error. The rearrangement uses TRBV7-8 and TRBJ2-7, with D unresolved. CDR3 length: 14 amino acids. Germline V gene data show CDR1 as SGHVS and CDR2 as FQNEAQ. As DNA, the CDR3 is TGTGCCGGCAGCTTGCCCTCAAGCTCCTACGAGCAGTACGTC. This gives the protein CAGSLPSSSYEQYV.

This clonotype showed up just a few times. The V call is TRBV12-3 or TRBV12-4, the J call TRBJ1-1, with D possibly matching TRBD1 (6 bases). This CDR3 has 14 amino acids. Trimming removed 5 bases from V and 5 bases from J, with 15 bases in between. This chain's CDR3 is CASSPPKGVTEAFF. The CDR3 DNA reads as TGTGCCAGCAGTCCGCCGAAGGGGGTTACTGAAGCTTTCTTT.

This clonotype was found many times. This sequence joins TRBV7-2 and TRBJ2-7; 7 bases align to TRBD1. The CDR3 extends over 15 amino acids. Germline lookup yields CDR1 SGHTA and CDR2 FQGNSA. The junction had 12 bases not matched to a gene; V was cut back by 3 bases and J by 7 bases. CDR3 sequence: CASSFRGLLTGEQYF. The DNA of the CDR3 is TGTGCCAGCAGCTTTAGGGGGCTACTCACGGGGGAGCAGTACTTC.

The genes are TRBV9 and TRBJ2-5; 9 bases are a match to TRBD1. The CDR3 covers 14 residues. From germline, CDR1 is SGDLS and CDR2 YYNGEE. V was pared by 3 bases and J by 5 bases, with 5 bases of the junction left unmatched. The CDR3: CASSGQQGAETQYF. In DNA form, the CDR3 reads TGTGCCAGCAGCGGTCAACAGGGGGCTGAGACCCAGTACTTC.

This clonotype was observed a handful of times. The chain has TRBV25-1 and TRBJ1-5; D call uncertain. Germline CDR1 MGHDK, CDR2 SYGVNS. V was trimmed by 6 bases and J by 3 bases, leaving 15 bases between them. The CDR3 sequence is 15 residues long. CDR3 DNA: TGTGCCAGCAGCAGGACGGCCCATCTCAATCAGCCCCAGCATTTT. Its translation: CASSRTAHLNQPQHF.

The rearrangement links TRBV20-1 to TRBJ2-3; D may be TRBD2 (6 bases). V lost 1 base and J 0 bases, leaving 11 bases between the germline ends. CDR3 length equals 15 residues. Germline-derived CDR1 and CDR2 are DFQATT and SNEGSKA (reference sequence). The CDR3 is CSARAGTASTDTQYF. CDR3 coding DNA: TGCAGTGCTAGAGCTGGGACTGCGAGCACAGATACGCAGTATTTT.

This clonotype was seen repeatedly, ten times or more. Here the CDR3 DNA reads TGCGCCAGCAGAAAGAGATTCACCCCAGATACGCAGTATTTT. Encoded protein: CASRKRFTPDTQYF. The V call is TRBV23-1, the J call TRBJ2-3; D is unresolved. TRBV23-1 is recorded as an ORF, its role being uncertain. V was clipped by 6 bases and J by 4 bases, with 14 bases between them. CDR3 length equals 14 residues.

Points on this clonotype: A much bigger clone sits one base away, suggesting this may be a read error. This chain uses TRBV7-3 with TRBJ1-1; D is ambiguous. CDR3 size: 13 residues. The germline gives CDR1 SGHTA, CDR2 FQGTGA. CDR3: CTSSFQQNTEAFF. CDR3 sequence (DNA): TGTACCAGCAGCTTCCAGCAGAACACTGAAGCTTTCTTT.

This clonotype turned up a few times. The CDR3 DNA reads TGTGCCAGCACTGACCCTGCAACTAATGAAAAACTGTTTTTT. Its protein product is CASTDPATNEKLFF. V and J are TRBV6-1 and TRBJ1-4; D is uncertain. CDR1 and CDR2 (germline): MNHNS, SASEGT. CDR3 length equals 14 residues. The ends were cut back, 7 bases at V and 0 bases at J, with 9 bases in the middle.

The J gene is TRBJ1-2, the V gene TRBV29-1; D possibly corresponds to TRBD1 (6 bases). Germline V CDR1 and CDR2: SQVTM, ANQGSEA. The CDR3 loop spans 12 amino acids. With 5 bases removed from V and 6 bases from J, the gap between germline ends came to 13 bases. The DNA of the CDR3 is TGCAGCGTTCGGGACACAGGGAATGGCTACACCTTC. Translating it yields CSVRDTGNGYTF.

J is TRBJ1-2 and V is TRBV6-1; D possibly corresponds to TRBD1 (6 bases). Trimming stripped 5 bases from V and 6 bases from J, with 19 bases between. Looked up from germline, CDR1 is MNHNS and CDR2 is SASEGT. The CDR3 runs to 15 residues. The CDR3 spells CASSIMHRDHDGYTF. As DNA, the CDR3 is TGTGCCAGCAGTATTATGCACAGGGATCACGATGGCTACACCTTC.

This clonotype has a count of ten or more. The chain combines TRBV7-3 with TRBJ2-3; no clear D gene. Between the trimmed V and J ends, which lost 2 bases and 6 bases, there was a span of 9 bases. Per germline, CDR1 SGHTA and CDR2 FQGTGA. This CDR3 is built from 13 residues. The DNA of the CDR3 is TGTGCCAGCAGCTTATTTGGCCAGGATACGCAGTATTTT. This sequence encodes CASSLFGQDTQYF.

There are many counts of this clonotype. The chain recombines TRBV7-2 with TRBJ2-3; TRBD2 is a possible D gene (6 bases). From germline, CDR1 is SGHTA and CDR2 FQGNSA. With 2 bases removed from V and 0 bases from J, the gap between germline ends came to 12 bases. There are 16 residues in the CDR3. Here the CDR3 reads CASSLWGSGSTDTQYF. The DNA for the CDR3 is TGTGCCAGCAGCTTATGGGGGAGCGGGAGCACAGATACGCAGTATTTT.

The gene calls are TRBV5-4 and TRBJ1-2; 12 bases match TRBD1. The CDR3 consists of 18 residues. Trimming removed 5 bases from V and 4 bases from J; junction bases left unmatched: 15. The V gene's germline CDR1 is SGHNT and CDR2 YYREEE (reference sequence). CDR3 sequence reads: CASSLLRDRGRGVYGYTF. The CDR3 nucleotides read TGTGCCAGCAGTTTACTCCGGGACAGGGGGCGCGGGGTCTATGGCTACACCTTC.

This chain joins TRBV19 and TRBJ2-6, with D possibly being TRBD1 (6 bases). V lost 2 bases and J lost 0, with 14 bases in between. Germline V CDR1 and CDR2: LNHDA, SQIVND (reference sequence). The CDR3 extends over 18 amino acids. CDR3 nucleotide sequence: TGTGCCAGTAGTATACCCTCAGGGACAACCTCTGGGGCCAACGTCCTGACTTTC. Its protein is CASSIPSGTTSGANVLTF.

This clonotype occurred a few times. This chain connects TRBV10-3 to TRBJ1-2; TRBD1 agrees at 7 bases. CDR1 and CDR2 (germline): ENHRY, SYGVKD. Losses at the gene ends were 6 bases for V and 6 bases for J; bases not matched to a gene: 1. The CDR3 extends over 11 amino acids. CDR3 loop: CAIRTGDGYTF. In nucleotides, the CDR3 is TGTGCCATCAGAACAGGGGATGGCTACACCTTC.

Ten or more counts support this clonotype. The chain combines TRBV7-2 with TRBJ2-5; weak D call: TRBD2 (7 bases). The germline V gene encodes CDR1 SGHTA and CDR2 FQGNSA. Trimming pared 2 bases from V and 5 bases from J, leaving 15 bases between. The length of the CDR3 is 15 residues. The CDR3 is CASSLNGGRGETQYF. In nucleotides, the CDR3 is TGTGCCAGCAGCTTAAACGGGGGGCGCGGGGAGACCCAGTACTTC. The full variable domain, in which reference TRBV7-2 and TRBJ2-5 provide the parts outside the CDR3, is GAGVSQSPSNKVTEKGKDVELRCDPISGHTALYWYRQSLGQGLEFLIYFQGNSAPDKSGLPSDRFSAERTGGSVSTLTIQRTQQEDSAVYLCASSLNGGRGETQYFGPGTRLLVL.

This clonotype was seen many times. This chain links TRBV11-3 with TRBJ1-1; the match to TRBD1 covers 7 bases. Germline values: CDR1 SGHNT, CDR2 YENEEA. Unmatched junction bases numbered 4, after V lost 1 base and J lost 8 bases. This CDR3 is built from 13 residues. CDR3 in amino acids: CASSLGQGGEAFF. The CDR3 DNA is TGTGCCAGCAGCTTAGGGCAGGGGGGAGAAGCTTTCTTT.

V gene TRBV7-2 combines with J gene TRBJ1-4; D is possibly TRBD1 (5 bases). Germline V gene data show CDR1 as SGHTA and CDR2 as FQGNSA. The CDR3 runs 14 residues. V was shortened by 5 bases and J by 4 bases, with 11 bases between the two germline ends. In DNA form, the CDR3 reads TGTGCCAGCAGCCACCAGGGTATTAATGAAAAACTGTTTTTT. Its protein product is CASSHQGINEKLFF.